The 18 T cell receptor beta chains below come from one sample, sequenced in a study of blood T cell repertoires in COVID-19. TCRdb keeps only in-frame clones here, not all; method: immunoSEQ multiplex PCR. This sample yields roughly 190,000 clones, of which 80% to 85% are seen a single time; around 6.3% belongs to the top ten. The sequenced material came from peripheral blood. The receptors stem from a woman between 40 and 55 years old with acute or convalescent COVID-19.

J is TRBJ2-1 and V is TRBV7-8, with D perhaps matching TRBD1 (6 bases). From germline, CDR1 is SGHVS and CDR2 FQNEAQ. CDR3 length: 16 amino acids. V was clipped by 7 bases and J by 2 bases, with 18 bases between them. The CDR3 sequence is CASNAPKEGAYNEQFF. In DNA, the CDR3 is TGTGCCAGCAACGCTCCCAAAGAGGGGGCCTACAATGAGCAGTTCTTC.

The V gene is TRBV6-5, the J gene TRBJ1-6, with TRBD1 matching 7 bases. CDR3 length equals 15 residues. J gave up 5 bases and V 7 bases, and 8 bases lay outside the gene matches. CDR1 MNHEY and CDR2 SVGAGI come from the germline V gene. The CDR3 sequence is CASTFAGQNNSPLHF. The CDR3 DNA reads TGTGCCAGCACATTTGCGGGACAGAATAATTCACCCCTCCACTTT.

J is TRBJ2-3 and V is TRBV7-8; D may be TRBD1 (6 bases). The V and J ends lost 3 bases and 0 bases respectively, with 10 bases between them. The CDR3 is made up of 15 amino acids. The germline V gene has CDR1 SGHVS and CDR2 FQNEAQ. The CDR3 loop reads CASSLTGHSTDTQYF. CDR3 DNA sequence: TGTGCCAGCAGCTTGACAGGACATAGCACAGATACGCAGTATTTT.

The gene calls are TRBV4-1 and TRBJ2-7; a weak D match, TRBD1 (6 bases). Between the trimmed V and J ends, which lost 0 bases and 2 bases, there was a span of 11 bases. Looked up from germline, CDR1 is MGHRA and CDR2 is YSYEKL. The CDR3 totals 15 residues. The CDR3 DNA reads TGCGCCAGCAGCCAAGAGGTACAGGGTCCCTACGAGCAGTACTTC. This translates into CASSQEVQGPYEQYF.

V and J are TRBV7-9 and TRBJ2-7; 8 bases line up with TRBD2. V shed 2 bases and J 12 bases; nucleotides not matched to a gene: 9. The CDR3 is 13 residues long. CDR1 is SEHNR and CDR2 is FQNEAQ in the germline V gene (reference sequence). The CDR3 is CASSLNPLAEAYF. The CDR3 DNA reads TGTGCCAGCAGCTTAAACCCACTAGCGGAGGCGTACTTC.

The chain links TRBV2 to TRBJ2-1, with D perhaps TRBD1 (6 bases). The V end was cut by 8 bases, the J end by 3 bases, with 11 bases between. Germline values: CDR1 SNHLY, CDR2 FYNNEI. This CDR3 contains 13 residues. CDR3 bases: TGTGCCAGCTCCCGAGGGGGCTACAATGAGCAGTTCTTC. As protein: CASSRGGYNEQFF.

CDR3 sequence (DNA): TGTGCCAGCAGTTTACAGGCAGGGGCTGAGCAGTTCTTC. It yields the protein CASSLQAGAEQFF. The rearrangement joins TRBV28 to TRBJ2-1, with a weak D call TRBD1 (6 bases). Trimming left V 2 bases short and J 9 bases short, with 11 bases between. The CDR3 has 13 residues. Germline V gene lookup returns CDR1 MDHEN and CDR2 SYDVKM.

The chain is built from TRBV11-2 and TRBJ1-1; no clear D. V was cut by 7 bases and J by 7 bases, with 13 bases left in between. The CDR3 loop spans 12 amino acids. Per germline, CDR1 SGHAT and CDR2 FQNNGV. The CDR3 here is CASTLTEGEAFF. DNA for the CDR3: TGTGCCAGCACCCTTACAGAAGGTGAAGCTTTCTTT.

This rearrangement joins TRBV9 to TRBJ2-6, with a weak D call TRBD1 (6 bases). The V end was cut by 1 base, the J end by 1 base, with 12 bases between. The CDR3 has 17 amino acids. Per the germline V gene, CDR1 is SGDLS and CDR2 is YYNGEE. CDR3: CASSVQPRGSGANVLTF. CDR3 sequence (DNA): TGTGCCAGCAGCGTACAGCCAAGGGGGTCTGGGGCCAACGTCCTGACTTTC.

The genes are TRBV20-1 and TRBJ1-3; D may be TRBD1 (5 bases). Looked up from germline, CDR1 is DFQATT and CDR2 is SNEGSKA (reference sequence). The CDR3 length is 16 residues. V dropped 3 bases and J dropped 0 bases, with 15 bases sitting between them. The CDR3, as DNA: TGCAGTGCTAGTCAACAGGTTATGAGCTCTGGAAACACCATATATTTT. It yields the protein CSASQQVMSSGNTIYF.

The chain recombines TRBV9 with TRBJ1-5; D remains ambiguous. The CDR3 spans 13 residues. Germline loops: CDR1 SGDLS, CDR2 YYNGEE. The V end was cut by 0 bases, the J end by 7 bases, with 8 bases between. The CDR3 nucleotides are TGTGCCAGCAGCGTAGACGGGATCCAGCCCCAGCATTTT. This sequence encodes CASSVDGIQPQHF. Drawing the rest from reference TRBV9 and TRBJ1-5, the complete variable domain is DSGVTQTPKHLITATGQRVTLRCSPRSGDLSVYWYQQSLDQGLQFLIQYYNGEERAKGNILERFSAQQFPDLHSELNLSSLELGDSALYFCASSVDGIQPQHFGDGTRLSIL.

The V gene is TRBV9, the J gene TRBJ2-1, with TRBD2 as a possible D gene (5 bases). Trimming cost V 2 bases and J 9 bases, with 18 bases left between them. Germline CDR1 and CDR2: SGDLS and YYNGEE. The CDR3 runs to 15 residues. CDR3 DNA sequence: TGTGCCAGCAGCGTTGGGTTACTAGTTTTGGGTGAGCAGTTCTTC. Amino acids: CASSVGLLVLGEQFF.

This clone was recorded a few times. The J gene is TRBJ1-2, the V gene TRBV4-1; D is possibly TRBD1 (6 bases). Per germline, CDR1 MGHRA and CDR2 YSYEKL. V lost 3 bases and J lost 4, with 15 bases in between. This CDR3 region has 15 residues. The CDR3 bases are TGCGCCAGCAGCCAGAGGCAGGGAGGGGGCTATGGCTACACCTTC. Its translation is CASSQRQGGGYGYTF.

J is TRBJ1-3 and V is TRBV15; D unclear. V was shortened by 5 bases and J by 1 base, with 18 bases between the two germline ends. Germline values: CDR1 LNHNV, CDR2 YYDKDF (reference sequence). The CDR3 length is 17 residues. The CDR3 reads CATSRRTIPISGNTIYF. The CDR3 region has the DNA TGTGCCACCAGCCGTAGAACCATACCTATTTCTGGAAACACCATATATTTT.

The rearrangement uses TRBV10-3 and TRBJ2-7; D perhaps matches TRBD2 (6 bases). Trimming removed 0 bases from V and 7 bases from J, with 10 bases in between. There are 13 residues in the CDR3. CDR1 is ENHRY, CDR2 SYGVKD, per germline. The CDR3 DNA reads TGTGCCATCAGTGAGTCTTTTGGGGGGGAGCAGTACTTC. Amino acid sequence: CAISESFGGEQYF.

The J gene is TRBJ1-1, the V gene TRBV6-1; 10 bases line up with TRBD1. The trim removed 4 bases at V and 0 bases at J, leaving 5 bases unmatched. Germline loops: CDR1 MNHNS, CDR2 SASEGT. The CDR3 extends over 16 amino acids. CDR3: CASSADRGLMNTEAFF. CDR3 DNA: TGTGCCAGCAGTGCTGACAGGGGGCTGATGAACACTGAAGCTTTCTTT.

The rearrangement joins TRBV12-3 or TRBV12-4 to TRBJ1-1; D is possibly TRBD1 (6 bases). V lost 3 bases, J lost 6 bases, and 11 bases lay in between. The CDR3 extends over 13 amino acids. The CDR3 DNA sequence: TGTGCCAGCAGTTTTCAGGGGTTCGCTGAAGCTTTCTTT. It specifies CASSFQGFAEAFF.

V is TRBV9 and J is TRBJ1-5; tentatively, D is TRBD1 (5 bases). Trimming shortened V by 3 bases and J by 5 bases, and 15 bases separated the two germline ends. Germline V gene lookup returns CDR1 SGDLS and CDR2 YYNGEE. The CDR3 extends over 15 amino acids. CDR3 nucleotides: TGTGCCAGCAGCGCCTCTCCCAGGGAAGATCAGCCCCAGCATTTT. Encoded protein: CASSASPREDQPQHF.